This T cell receptor beta chain was sequenced in a study of T cells in Graves' hyperthyroidism and ophthalmopathy. Study observations and caveats: Most expanded thyroid clonotypes above 0.001 recurred in blood. Stable hyperthyroidism was separated from ophthalmopathy by a model based on 13 V-J features.

This clonotype was picked up one time. Its matching antigen is unknown. The source material, RNA transcripts, was used to amplify TCR beta CDR3 regions. During a first-round RT-PCR of the TCR CDR3, the HTBI primer set was used. TCRdb used MiXCR to reprocess the multiplex PCR reads, holding one entry per CDR3 protein. The repertoire holds hundreds of thousands of distinct CDR3 sequences, with about a sixth as singletons. V lost 1 base, J lost 3 bases, and 2 bases stayed unmatched. CDR3 size: 14 residues. Germline V gene data show CDR1 as LGHDT and CDR2 as YNNKEL (reference sequence). V gene TRBV3-1 combines with J gene TRBJ2-7; 8 nucleotides agree with TRBD2. The sequenced sample was blood. This clonotype was sampled from a woman aged 18-35 years with Graves' ophthalmopathy. CDR3 nucleotide sequence: TGTGCCAGCAGCCAAGCAGCGGGAGTCTACGAGCAGTACTTC. It encodes CASSQAAGVYEQYF.